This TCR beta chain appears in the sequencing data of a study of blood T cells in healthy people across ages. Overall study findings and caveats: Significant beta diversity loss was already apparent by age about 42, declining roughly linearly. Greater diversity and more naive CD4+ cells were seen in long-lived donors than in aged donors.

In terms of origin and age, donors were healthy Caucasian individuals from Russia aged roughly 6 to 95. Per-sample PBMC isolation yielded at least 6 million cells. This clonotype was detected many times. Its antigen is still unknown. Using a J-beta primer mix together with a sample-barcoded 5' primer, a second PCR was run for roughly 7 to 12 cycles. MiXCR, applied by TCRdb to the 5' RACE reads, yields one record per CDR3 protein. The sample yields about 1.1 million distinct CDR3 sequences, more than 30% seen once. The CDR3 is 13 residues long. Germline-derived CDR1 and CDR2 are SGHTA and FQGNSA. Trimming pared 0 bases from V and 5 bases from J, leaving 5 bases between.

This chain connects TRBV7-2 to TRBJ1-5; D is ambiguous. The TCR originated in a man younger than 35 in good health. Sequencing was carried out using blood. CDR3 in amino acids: CASSLARDQPQHF. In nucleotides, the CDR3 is TGTGCCAGCAGCTTAGCGCGTGATCAGCCCCAGCATTTT.